These 26 T cell receptor beta chains were all obtained from the same sample, sequenced in a study of blood T cell repertoires in COVID-19. Assay used: immunoSEQ multiplex PCR; TCRdb lists only in-frame clones, some missing. Of approximately 190,000 clones listed, 70% to 85% were seen once; the top ten hold 6% to 8%. Sequencing was done on a sample of peripheral blood. These receptors were collected from a human donor with acute or convalescent COVID-19. The donor label of this sample is uncertain.

V gene TRBV19 combines with J gene TRBJ1-3; a possible D gene is TRBD1 (6 bases). CDR1 and CDR2 from the germline V gene are LNHDA and SQIVND (reference sequence). Trimming took off 5 bases at V and 0 bases at J, with 8 bases between the two ends. The CDR3 extends over 14 amino acids. CDR3 sequence reads: CASSQQGSGNTIYF. CDR3 DNA sequence: TGTGCCAGTAGTCAACAGGGCTCTGGAAACACCATATATTTT. Supplemented by reference TRBV19 and TRBJ1-3, the full variable domain reads DGGITQSPKYLFRKEGQNVTLSCEQNLNHDAMYWYRQDPGQGLRLIYYSQIVNDFQKGDIAEGYSVSREKKESFPLTVTSAQKNPTAFYLCASSQQGSGNTIYFGEGSWLTVV.

The chain joins TRBV3-1 (or the pseudogene TRBV3-2) to TRBJ2-7, with D unresolved. The germline V and J ends were trimmed by 4 bases and 2 bases, with 12 bases remaining between them. CDR3 length: 14 amino acids. The germline gives CDR1 LGHDT, CDR2 YNNKEL (reference sequence). The CDR3 sequence is CASSLWSFAYEQYF. The CDR3 region has the DNA TGTGCCAGCAGCCTTTGGAGTTTCGCCTACGAGCAGTACTTC.

The J gene is TRBJ2-1, the V gene TRBV6-6; 8 positions match TRBD1. This CDR3 spans 16 amino acids. V lost 0 bases and J lost 1; bases outside the gene matches: 2. Germline lookup yields CDR1 MNHNY and CDR2 SVGAGI (reference sequence). The CDR3 here is CASSYSQGASYNEQFF. CDR3 bases: TGTGCCAGCAGTTACTCTCAGGGGGCGTCCTACAATGAGCAGTTCTTC.

The V gene is TRBV11-3, the J gene TRBJ2-3, with TRBD1 matching 10 bases. J lost 8 bases, V lost 5 bases, and 7 bases had no gene match. Germline CDR1 SGHNT, CDR2 YENEEA. The CDR3 is 14 residues long. CDR3 DNA sequence: TGTGCCAGCAGCCCCGGGACAGGGGACGGTACGCAGTATTTT. Protein product: CASSPGTGDGTQYF.

The genes are TRBV28 and TRBJ1-5; possibly TRBD1 for D (5 bases). The CDR3 contains 14 residues. Germline CDR1 reads MDHEN; CDR2 reads SYDVKM. Deletions cut 11 bases from V and 6 bases from J, with 20 bases between. This chain's CDR3 is CAFQSGGSGQPQHF. CDR3 DNA: TGTGCCTTCCAGAGTGGGGGTAGCGGTCAGCCCCAGCATTTT.

The chain uses TRBV20-1 and TRBJ2-7, with D uncertain. The V end was cut by 6 bases, the J end by 4 bases, with 10 bases between. The CDR3 has 11 residues. Per the germline V gene, CDR1 is DFQATT and CDR2 is SNEGSKA (reference sequence). Here the CDR3 reads CSAGSNYEQYF. The CDR3 DNA sequence: TGCAGTGCCGGGTCGAATTACGAGCAGTACTTC.

This chain joins TRBV13 and TRBJ2-4; D gene ambiguous. This CDR3 spans 14 amino acids. Between the trimmed V and J ends, which lost 4 bases and 0 bases, there was a span of 7 bases. Germline-derived CDR1 and CDR2 are PRHDT and FYEKMQ (reference sequence). The DNA of the CDR3 is TGTGCCAGCAGCTATACGGGAGCCAAAAACATTCAGTACTTC. It translates to CASSYTGAKNIQYF.

The chain is built from TRBV3-1 (or the pseudogene TRBV3-2) and TRBJ1-5, with a possible D match to TRBD1 (6 bases). The V gene's germline CDR1 is LGHDT and CDR2 YNNKEL (reference sequence). The CDR3 extends over 15 amino acids. The V end lost 0 bases, the J end lost 3 bases, and 9 bases lay between the germline ends. The CDR3 here is CASSQDTGLNQPQHF. For the CDR3, the DNA is TGTGCCAGCAGCCAAGACACAGGGCTCAATCAGCCCCAGCATTTT.

The genes are TRBV27 and TRBJ1-5; no definite D call. Trimming removed 3 bases at V and 5 bases at J, with 11 bases between. Germline V gene sequence: CDR1 MNHEY, CDR2 SMNVEV (reference sequence). CDR3 length equals 14 residues. Written as DNA, the CDR3 is TGTGCCAGCAGTTTTAGTGAGTCCCATCAGCCCCAGCATTTT. Its translation: CASSFSESHQPQHF.

The chain uses TRBV30 and TRBJ2-5; tentatively, D is TRBD1 (7 bases). V was trimmed by 3 bases and J by 3 bases, leaving 20 bases between them. Germline V gene lookup returns CDR1 GTSNPN and CDR2 SVGIG (reference sequence). There are 16 residues in the CDR3. This chain's CDR3 is CAWSRAGRGIEETQYF. CDR3 nucleotide sequence: TGTGCCTGGAGCAGAGCGGGCAGGGGGATAGAAGAGACCCAGTACTTC.

This clone was found once. The sample contains more than one DNA sequence encoding this CDR3. CDR3 DNA: TGTGCCAGCAGAGAGACAGGGAACACTGAAGCTTTCTTT. This translates into CASRETGNTEAFF. The chain combines TRBV6-5 with TRBJ1-1; D might be TRBD1 (6 bases). CDR1 is MNHEY, CDR2 SVGAGI, per germline. Between the trimmed V and J ends, which lost 6 bases and 1 base, there was a span of 9 bases. The CDR3 sequence is 13 residues long.

The J gene is TRBJ2-1, the V gene TRBV10-3; 9 bases line up with TRBD1. Germline V CDR1 and CDR2: ENHRY, SYGVKD. The junction had 5 bases not matched to a gene; V was cut back by 10 bases and J by 4 bases. The CDR3 runs 13 residues. CDR3: CATGTGFYNEQFF. CDR3 nucleotide sequence: TGTGCCACCGGGACAGGGTTTTACAATGAGCAGTTCTTC.

The chain links TRBV5-5 to TRBJ1-2; 9 positions match TRBD1. The junction had 11 bases not matched to a gene; V was cut back by 0 bases and J by 5 bases. CDR3 size: 17 residues. The germline CDR1 and CDR2 sequences are SGHKS and YYEKEE (reference sequence). The CDR3 region is CASSLAGTGGAGYGYTF. CDR3 coding DNA: TGTGCCAGCAGCTTGGCCGGAACAGGGGGCGCTGGGTATGGCTACACCTTC.

This chain joins TRBV4-2 and TRBJ2-1; 9 bases line up with TRBD2. The V and J ends lost 0 bases and 3 bases, in that order; junction bases with no gene match: 3. CDR1 LGHNA and CDR2 YNFKEQ come from the germline V gene. The CDR3 is 16 amino acids. CDR3 in DNA: TGTGCCAGCAGCCAAGAGACTAGCGGAGACTACAATGAGCAGTTCTTC. Amino acid sequence: CASSQETSGDYNEQFF.

The V gene is TRBV6-2 or TRBV6-3, the J gene TRBJ1-5; D might be TRBD1 (5 bases). The V end was cut by 2 bases, the J end by 1 base, with 12 bases between. Germline CDR1 reads MNHEY; CDR2 reads SVGEGT. The CDR3 consists of 16 residues. The CDR3 reads CASSYGSGQSNQPQHF. For the CDR3, the DNA is TGTGCCAGCAGTTACGGGTCAGGGCAAAGCAATCAGCCCCAGCATTTT.

The chain links TRBV18 to TRBJ2-7; D gene ambiguous. The germline V gene has CDR1 KGHSH and CDR2 LQKENI. V gave up 2 bases and J gave up 0 bases, with 11 bases separating them. This CDR3 spans 15 amino acids. This chain's CDR3 is CASSPKTADSYEQYF. The DNA of the CDR3 is TGTGCCAGCTCACCAAAAACAGCCGACTCCTACGAGCAGTACTTC.

The chain uses TRBV12-3 or TRBV12-4 and TRBJ2-5, with D possibly TRBD1 on 5 matching bases. This CDR3 is 11 amino acids long. V gave up 6 bases and J gave up 5 bases, with 7 bases separating them. CDR3 bases: TGTGCCAGCAGGTGGGGCGAGACCCAGTACTTC. Encoded protein: CASRWGETQYF.

The rearrangement joins TRBV25-1 to TRBJ2-1; 9 nucleotides line up with TRBD1. The V gene end was trimmed by 3 bases and the J gene end by 6 bases; junction bases not matched to a gene: 12. The CDR3 runs 17 residues. Germline assignment: CDR1 MGHDK and CDR2 SYGVNS. CDR3 protein: CASSEAPGQGLLNEQFF. CDR3 DNA: TGTGCCAGCAGTGAGGCCCCGGGACAGGGCCTACTCAATGAGCAGTTCTTC.

This clone showed up just once. The rearrangement joins TRBV6-5 to TRBJ1-2, with 7 bases aligning to TRBD1. J gave up 6 bases and V 4 bases, and 11 bases lay outside the gene matches. The CDR3 covers 15 residues. CDR1 and CDR2 (germline): MNHEY, SVGAGI. The CDR3 nucleotides are TGTGCCAGCAGTTCGGCCTTTAGGGGGCGGCATGGCTACACCTTC. This sequence encodes CASSSAFRGRHGYTF.

The chain links TRBV27 to TRBJ1-6; D gene unclear. V lost 4 bases to trimming and J lost 11 bases, with 9 bases between them. Germline CDR1 reads MNHEY; CDR2 reads SMNVEV (reference sequence). The CDR3 is made up of 12 amino acids. The CDR3: CASSSGRTPLHF. The CDR3 DNA is TGTGCCAGCAGTTCGGGTAGGACACCCCTCCACTTT.

The chain joins TRBV19 to TRBJ2-3; D gene unclear. V dropped 4 bases and J dropped 9 bases, with 20 bases sitting between them. The V gene's germline CDR1 is LNHDA and CDR2 SQIVND (reference sequence). The length of the CDR3 is 15 residues. Here the CDR3 reads CASSSPRGSELTQYF. The CDR3 DNA is TGTGCCAGTAGTAGCCCAAGAGGCTCGGAATTGACGCAGTATTTT.

The chain carries TRBV30 and TRBJ1-4, with 11 bases matching TRBD1. Germline CDR1 and CDR2: GTSNPN and SVGIG (reference sequence). The CDR3 contains 16 residues. V shed 2 bases, J shed 3 bases, and the junction held 5 bases outside the gene matches. CDR3 loop: CAWSPGQGVANEKLFF. The CDR3 region has the DNA TGTGCCTGGAGTCCGGGACAGGGGGTCGCTAATGAAAAACTGTTTTTT.

This clone has just one count. Other DNA variants within this sample encode the same CDR3. The chain carries TRBV27 and TRBJ1-2, with TRBD1 identical over 7 bases. The V and J ends lost 3 bases and 4 bases, in that order; junction bases with no gene match: 2. CDR3 length: 13 residues. CDR1 MNHEY and CDR2 SMNVEV come from the germline V gene (reference sequence). In DNA, the CDR3 is TGTGCCAGCAGTTTGACAGGGCCCTATGGCTACACCTTC. It translates to CASSLTGPYGYTF.

This rearrangement joins TRBV29-1 to TRBJ2-1; 11 nucleotides agree with TRBD2. The germline V gene encodes CDR1 SQVTM and CDR2 ANQGSEA. This CDR3 has 18 residues. V shed 4 bases and J 0 bases; nucleotides not matched to a gene: 11. DNA of the CDR3: TGCAGCGTTGGGAAAGCGACTAGCGGGACCCTCTCCTACAATGAGCAGTTCTTC. It codes for CSVGKATSGTLSYNEQFF.

CDR3 DNA: TGTGCCAGCAGTTACAATCGGGGTTCCAATCAGCCCCAGCATTTT. It translates to CASSYNRGSNQPQHF. This chain uses TRBV6-5 with TRBJ1-5; D is ambiguous. Germline CDR1 and CDR2: MNHEY and SVGAGI. The CDR3 runs to 15 residues. V was cut by 2 bases and J by 3 bases, with 11 bases left in between.

The chain has TRBV27 and TRBJ1-6; a weak D match, TRBD1 (5 bases). Trimming shortened V by 2 bases and J by 9 bases, and 8 bases separated the two germline ends. CDR3 length: 13 amino acids. Germline CDR1 MNHEY, CDR2 SMNVEV (reference sequence). In DNA form, the CDR3 reads TGTGCCAGCAGTTTACAGGGTAGTTCACCCCTCCACTTT. Its translation: CASSLQGSSPLHF.